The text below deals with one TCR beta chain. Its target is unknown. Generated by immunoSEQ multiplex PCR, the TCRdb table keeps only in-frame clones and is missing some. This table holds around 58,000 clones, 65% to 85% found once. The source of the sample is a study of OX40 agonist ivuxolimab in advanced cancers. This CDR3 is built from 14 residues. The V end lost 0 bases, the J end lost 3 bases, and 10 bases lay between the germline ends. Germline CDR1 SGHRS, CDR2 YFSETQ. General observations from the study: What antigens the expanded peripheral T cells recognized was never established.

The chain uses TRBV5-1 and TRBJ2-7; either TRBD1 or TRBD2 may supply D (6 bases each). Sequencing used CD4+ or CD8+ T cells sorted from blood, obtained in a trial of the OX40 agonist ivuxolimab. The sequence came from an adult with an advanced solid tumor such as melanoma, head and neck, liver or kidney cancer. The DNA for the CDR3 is TGCGCCAGCAGCTTGGCGGGGGCAAACTACGAGCAGTACTTC. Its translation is CASSLAGANYEQYF. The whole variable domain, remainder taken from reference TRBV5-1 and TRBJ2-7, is KAGVTQTPRYLIKTRGQQVTLSCSPISGHRSVSWYQQTPGQGLQFLFEYFSETQRNKGNFPGRFSGRQFSNSRSEMNVSTLELGDSALYLCASSLAGANYEQYFGPGTRLTVT.